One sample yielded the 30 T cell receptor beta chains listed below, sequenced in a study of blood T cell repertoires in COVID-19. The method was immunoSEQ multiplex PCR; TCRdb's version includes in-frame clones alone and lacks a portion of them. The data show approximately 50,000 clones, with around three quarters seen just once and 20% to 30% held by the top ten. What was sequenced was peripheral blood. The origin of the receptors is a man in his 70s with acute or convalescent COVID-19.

The CDR3 DNA reads TGTGCCACCAGTGACACGGGACTAGGGCGATACAATGAGCAGTTCTTC. It codes for CATSDTGLGRYNEQFF. The chain couples TRBV24-1 to TRBJ2-1, with 8 bases matching TRBD2. The CDR3 loop spans 16 amino acids. Germline V gene data show CDR1 as KGHDR and CDR2 as SFDVKD. V gave up 4 bases and J gave up 4 bases; unmatched junction bases: 8.

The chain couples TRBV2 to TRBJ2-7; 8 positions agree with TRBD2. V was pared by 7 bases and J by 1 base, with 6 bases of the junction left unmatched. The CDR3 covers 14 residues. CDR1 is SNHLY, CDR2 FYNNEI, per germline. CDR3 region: CASTTRGGSYEQYF. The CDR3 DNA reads TGTGCCAGCACTACCCGGGGGGGTTCCTACGAGCAGTACTTC.

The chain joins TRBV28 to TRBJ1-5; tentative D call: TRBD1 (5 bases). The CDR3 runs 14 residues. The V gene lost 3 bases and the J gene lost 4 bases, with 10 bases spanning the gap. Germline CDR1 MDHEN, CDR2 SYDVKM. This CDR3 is CASSLVDKNQPQHF. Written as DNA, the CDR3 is TGTGCCAGCAGTTTGGTGGACAAAAATCAGCCCCAGCATTTT. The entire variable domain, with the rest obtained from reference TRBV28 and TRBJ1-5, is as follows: DVKVTQSSRYLVKRTGEKVFLECVQDMDHENMFWYRQDPGLGLRLIYFSYDVKMKEKGDIPEGYSVSREKKERFSLILESASTNQTSMYLCASSLVDKNQPQHFGDGTRLSIL.

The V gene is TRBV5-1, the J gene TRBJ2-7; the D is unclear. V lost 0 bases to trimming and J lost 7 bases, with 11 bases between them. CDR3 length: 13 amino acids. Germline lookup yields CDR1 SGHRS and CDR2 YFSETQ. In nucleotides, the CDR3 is TGCGCCAGCAGCTTGGAGGTTTTGAGGGAGCAGTACTTC. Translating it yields CASSLEVLREQYF.

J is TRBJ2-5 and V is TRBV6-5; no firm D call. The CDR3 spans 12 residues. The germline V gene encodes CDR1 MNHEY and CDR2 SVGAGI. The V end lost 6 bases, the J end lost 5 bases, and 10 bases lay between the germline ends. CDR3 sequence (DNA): TGTGCCAGCAGCTCCTCTCTTGAGACCCAGTACTTC. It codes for CASSSSLETQYF.

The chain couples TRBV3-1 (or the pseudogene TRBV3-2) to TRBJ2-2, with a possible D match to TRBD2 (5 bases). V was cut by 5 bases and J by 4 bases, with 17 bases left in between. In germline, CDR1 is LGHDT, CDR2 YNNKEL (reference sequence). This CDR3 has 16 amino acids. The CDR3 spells CASSSSRLALTGELFF. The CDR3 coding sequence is TGTGCCAGCAGCTCCTCCAGGCTAGCCCTCACCGGGGAGCTGTTTTTT.

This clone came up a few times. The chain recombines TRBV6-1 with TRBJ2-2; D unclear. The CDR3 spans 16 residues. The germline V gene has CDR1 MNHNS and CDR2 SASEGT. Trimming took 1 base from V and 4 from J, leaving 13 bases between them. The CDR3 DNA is TGTGCCAGCAGTGAAGTAAAGCTTCTGAGCACCGGGGAGCTGTTTTTT. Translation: CASSEVKLLSTGELFF.

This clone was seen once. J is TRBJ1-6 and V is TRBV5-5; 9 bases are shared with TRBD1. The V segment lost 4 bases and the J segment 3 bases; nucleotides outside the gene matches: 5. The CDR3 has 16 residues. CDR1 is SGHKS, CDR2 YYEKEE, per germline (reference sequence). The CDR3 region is CASSAGQGNYNSPLHF. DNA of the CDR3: TGTGCCAGCAGCGCTGGACAGGGGAACTATAATTCACCCCTCCACTTT. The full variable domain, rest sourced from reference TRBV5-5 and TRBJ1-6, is DAGVTQSPTHLIKTRGQQVTLRCSPISGHKSVSWYQQVLGQGPQFIFQYYEKEERGRGNFPDRFSARQFPNYSSELNVNALLLGDSALYLCASSAGQGNYNSPLHFGNGTRLTVT.

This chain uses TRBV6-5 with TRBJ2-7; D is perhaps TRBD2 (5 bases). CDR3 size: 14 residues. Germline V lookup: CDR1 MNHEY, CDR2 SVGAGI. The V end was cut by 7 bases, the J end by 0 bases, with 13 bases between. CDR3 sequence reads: CASTPRESSYEQYF. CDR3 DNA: TGTGCCAGCACCCCAAGGGAGAGCTCCTACGAGCAGTACTTC.

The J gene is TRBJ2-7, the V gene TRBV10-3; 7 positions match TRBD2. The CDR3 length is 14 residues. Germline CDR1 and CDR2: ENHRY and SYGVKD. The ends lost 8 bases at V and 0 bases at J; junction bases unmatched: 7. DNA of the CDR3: TGTGCCATCGGGAGCGGGACCTTCTCCTACGAGCAGTACTTC. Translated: CAIGSGTFSYEQYF.

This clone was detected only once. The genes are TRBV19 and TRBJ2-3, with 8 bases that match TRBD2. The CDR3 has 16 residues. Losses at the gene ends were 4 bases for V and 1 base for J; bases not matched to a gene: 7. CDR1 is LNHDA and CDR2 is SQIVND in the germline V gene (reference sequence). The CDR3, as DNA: TGTGCCAGTAGTAGGTCCGAGACTAGCGGCACAGATACGCAGTATTTT. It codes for CASSRSETSGTDTQYF.

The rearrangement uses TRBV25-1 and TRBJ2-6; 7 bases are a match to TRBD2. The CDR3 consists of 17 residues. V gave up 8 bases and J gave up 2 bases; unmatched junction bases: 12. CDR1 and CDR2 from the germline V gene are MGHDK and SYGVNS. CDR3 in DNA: TGTGCCAGCTCCCGGCGGGGGAGAGAGGCTGGGGCCAACGTCCTGACTTTC. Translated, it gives CASSRRGREAGANVLTF.

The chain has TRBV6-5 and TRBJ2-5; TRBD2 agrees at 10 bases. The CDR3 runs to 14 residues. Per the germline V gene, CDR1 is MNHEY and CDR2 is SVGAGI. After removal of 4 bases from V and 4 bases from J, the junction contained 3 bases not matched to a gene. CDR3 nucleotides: TGTGCCAGCAGTTTTAGCGGGGGGCGAGAGACCCAGTACTTC. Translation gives CASSFSGGRETQYF.

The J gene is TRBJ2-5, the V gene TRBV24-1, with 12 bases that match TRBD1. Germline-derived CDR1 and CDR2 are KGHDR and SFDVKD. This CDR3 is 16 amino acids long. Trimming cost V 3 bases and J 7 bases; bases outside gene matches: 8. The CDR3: CATSDTGTGGAGTQYF. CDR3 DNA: TGTGCCACCAGTGATACCGGGACAGGGGGCGCGGGGACCCAGTACTTC.

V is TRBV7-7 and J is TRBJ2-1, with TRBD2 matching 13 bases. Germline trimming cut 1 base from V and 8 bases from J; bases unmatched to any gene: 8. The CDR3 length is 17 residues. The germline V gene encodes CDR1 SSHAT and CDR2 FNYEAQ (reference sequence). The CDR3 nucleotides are TGTGCCAGCAGCTTAGGGGTTACTAGCGGGAGGGCTGATGAGCAGTTCTTC. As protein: CASSLGVTSGRADEQFF.

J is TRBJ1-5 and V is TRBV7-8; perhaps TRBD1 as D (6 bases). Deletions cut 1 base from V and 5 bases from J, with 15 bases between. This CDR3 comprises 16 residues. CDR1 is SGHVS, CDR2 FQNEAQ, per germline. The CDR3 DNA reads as TGTGCCAGCAGCTTAGTAAGCGGACAGTCCGATCAGCCCCAGCATTTT. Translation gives CASSLVSGQSDQPQHF. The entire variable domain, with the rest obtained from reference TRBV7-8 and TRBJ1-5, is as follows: GAGVSQSPRYKVAKRGQDVALRCDPISGHVSLFWYQQALGQGPEFLTYFQNEAQLDKSGLPSDRFFAERPEGSVSTLKIQRTQQEDSAVYLCASSLVSGQSDQPQHFGDGTRLSIL.

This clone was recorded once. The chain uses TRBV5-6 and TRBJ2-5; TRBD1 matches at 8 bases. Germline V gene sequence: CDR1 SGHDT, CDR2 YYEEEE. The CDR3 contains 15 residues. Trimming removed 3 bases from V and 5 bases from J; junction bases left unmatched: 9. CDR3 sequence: CASSYYGQGEETQYF. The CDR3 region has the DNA TGTGCCAGCAGCTACTACGGACAGGGCGAGGAGACCCAGTACTTC. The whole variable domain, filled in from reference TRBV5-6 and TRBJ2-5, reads DAGVTQSPTHLIKTRGQQVTLRCSPKSGHDTVSWYQQALGQGPQFIFQYYEEEERQRGNFPDRFSGHQFPNYSSELNVNALLLGDSALYLCASSYYGQGEETQYFGPGTRLLVL.

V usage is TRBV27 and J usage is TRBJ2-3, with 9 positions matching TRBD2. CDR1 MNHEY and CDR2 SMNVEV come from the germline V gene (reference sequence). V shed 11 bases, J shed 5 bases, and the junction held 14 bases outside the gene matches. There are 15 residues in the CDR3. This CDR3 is CASSLGGGAQDTQYF. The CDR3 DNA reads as TGTGCCTCGAGTTTAGGCGGGGGGGCCCAAGATACGCAGTATTTT.

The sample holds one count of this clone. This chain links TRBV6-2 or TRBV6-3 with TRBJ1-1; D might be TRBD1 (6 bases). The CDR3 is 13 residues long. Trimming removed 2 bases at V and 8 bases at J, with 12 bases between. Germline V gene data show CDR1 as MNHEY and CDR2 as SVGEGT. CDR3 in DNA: TGTGCCAGCAGTTACCGGGACAACCGCGAAGCTTTCTTT. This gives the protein CASSYRDNREAFF.

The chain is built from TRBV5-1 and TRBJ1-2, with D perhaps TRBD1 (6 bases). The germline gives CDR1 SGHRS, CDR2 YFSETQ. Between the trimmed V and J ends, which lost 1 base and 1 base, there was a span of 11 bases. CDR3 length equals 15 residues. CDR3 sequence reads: CASSLTQGLNYGYTF. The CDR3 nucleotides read TGCGCCAGCAGCTTGACACAGGGTCTTAACTATGGCTACACCTTC.

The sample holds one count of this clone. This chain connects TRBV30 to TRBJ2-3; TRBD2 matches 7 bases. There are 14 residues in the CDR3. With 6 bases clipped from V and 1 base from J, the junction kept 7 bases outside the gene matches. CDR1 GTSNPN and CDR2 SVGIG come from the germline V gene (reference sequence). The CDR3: CACSAGVGTDTQYF. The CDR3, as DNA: TGTGCCTGTTCGGCGGGGGTTGGCACAGATACGCAGTATTTT.

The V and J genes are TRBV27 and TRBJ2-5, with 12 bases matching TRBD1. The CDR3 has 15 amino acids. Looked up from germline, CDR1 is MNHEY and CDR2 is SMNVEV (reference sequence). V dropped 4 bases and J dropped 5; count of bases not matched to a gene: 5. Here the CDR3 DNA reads TGTGCCAGCAGTTCCTGGGACAGGGGGCTTGAGACCCAGTACTTC. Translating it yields CASSSWDRGLETQYF.

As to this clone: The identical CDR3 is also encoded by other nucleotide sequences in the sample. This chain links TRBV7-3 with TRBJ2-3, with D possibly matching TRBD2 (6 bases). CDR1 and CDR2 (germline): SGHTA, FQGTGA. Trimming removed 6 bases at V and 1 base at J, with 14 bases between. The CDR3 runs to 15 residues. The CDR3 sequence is CASSLDGGGTDTQYF. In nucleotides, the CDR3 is TGTGCCAGCAGTCTGGACGGGGGAGGCACAGATACGCAGTATTTT. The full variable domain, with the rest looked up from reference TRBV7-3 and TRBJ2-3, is GAGVSQTPSNKVTEKGKYVELRCDPISGHTALYWYRQSLGQGPEFLIYFQGTGAADDSGLPNDRFFAVRPEGSVSTLKIQRTERGDSAVYLCASSLDGGGTDTQYFGPGTRLTVL.

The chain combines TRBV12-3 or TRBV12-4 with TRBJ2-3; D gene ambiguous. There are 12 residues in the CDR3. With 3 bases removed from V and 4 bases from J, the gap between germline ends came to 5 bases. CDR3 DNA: TGTGCCAGCAGTTTTGGGCCAGATACGCAGTATTTT. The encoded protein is CASSFGPDTQYF.

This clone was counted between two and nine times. CDR3 coding DNA: TGTGCCAGCAGCTTGATAGCGGGGCGTGACACAGATACGCAGTATTTT. It translates to CASSLIAGRDTDTQYF. This rearrangement joins TRBV7-2 to TRBJ2-3; 8 bases match TRBD2. The CDR3 loop spans 16 amino acids. Germline CDR1 reads SGHTA; CDR2 reads FQGNSA. V lost 3 bases to trimming and J lost 2 bases; unmatched junction nucleotides: 7.

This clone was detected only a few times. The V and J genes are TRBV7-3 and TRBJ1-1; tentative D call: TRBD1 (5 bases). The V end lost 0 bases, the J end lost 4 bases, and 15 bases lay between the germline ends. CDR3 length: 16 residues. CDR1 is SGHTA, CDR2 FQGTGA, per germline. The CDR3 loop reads CASSLTPDTRSTEAFF. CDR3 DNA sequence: TGTGCCAGCAGCTTAACCCCGGACACGAGGAGCACTGAAGCTTTCTTT.

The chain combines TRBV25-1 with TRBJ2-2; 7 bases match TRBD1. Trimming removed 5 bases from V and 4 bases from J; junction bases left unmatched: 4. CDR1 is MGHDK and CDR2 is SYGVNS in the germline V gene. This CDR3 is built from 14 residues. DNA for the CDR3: TGTGCCAGCAGTCGACAGGGTAGCACCGGGGAGCTGTTTTTT. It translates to CASSRQGSTGELFF.

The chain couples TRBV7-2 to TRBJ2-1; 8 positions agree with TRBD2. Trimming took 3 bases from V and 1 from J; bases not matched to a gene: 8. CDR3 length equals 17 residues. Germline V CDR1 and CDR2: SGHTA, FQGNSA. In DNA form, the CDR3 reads TGTGCCAGCAGCTTCGCCACTAGCGGCCAATCCTACAATGAGCAGTTCTTC. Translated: CASSFATSGQSYNEQFF.

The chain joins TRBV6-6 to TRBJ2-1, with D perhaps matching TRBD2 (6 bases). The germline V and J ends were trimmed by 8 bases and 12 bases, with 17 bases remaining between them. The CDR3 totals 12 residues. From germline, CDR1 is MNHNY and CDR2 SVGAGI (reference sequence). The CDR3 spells CASGRDSQLQFF. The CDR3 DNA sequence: TGTGCCAGCGGCCGGGACTCCCAATTGCAGTTCTTC.

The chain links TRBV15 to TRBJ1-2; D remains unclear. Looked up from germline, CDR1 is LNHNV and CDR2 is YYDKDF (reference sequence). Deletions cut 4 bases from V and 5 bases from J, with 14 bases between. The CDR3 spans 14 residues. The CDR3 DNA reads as TGTGCCACCAGCATAACCCAAGAGTCATATGGCTACACCTTC. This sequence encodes CATSITQESYGYTF.